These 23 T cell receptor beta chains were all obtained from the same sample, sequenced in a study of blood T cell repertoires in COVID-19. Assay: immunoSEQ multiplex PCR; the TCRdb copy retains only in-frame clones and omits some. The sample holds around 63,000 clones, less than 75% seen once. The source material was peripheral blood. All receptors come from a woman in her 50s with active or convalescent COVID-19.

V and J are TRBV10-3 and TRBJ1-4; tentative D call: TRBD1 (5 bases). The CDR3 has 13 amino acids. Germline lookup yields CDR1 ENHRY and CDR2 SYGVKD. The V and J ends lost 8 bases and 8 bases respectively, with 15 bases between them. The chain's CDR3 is CAIWNGRAEKLFF. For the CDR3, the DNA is TGTGCCATCTGGAACGGCAGGGCCGAAAAACTGTTTTTT.

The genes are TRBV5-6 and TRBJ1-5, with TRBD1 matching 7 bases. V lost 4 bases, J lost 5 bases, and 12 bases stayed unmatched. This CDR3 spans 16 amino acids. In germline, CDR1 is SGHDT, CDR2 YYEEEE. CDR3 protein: CASSVNRGIGYQPQHF. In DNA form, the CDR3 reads TGTGCCAGCAGCGTAAACAGGGGTATAGGGTATCAGCCCCAGCATTTT.

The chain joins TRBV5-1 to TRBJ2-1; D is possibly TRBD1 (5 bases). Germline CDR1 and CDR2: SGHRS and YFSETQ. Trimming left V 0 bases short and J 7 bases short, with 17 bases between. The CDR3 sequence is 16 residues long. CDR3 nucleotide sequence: TGCGCCAGCAGCTTGGCCGCGTCCCAGGGAACTAATGAGCAGTTCTTC. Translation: CASSLAASQGTNEQFF. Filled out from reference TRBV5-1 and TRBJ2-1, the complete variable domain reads KAGVTQTPRYLIKTRGQQVTLSCSPISGHRSVSWYQQTPGQGLQFLFEYFSETQRNKGNFPGRFSGRQFSNSRSEMNVSTLELGDSALYLCASSLAASQGTNEQFFGPGTRLTVL.

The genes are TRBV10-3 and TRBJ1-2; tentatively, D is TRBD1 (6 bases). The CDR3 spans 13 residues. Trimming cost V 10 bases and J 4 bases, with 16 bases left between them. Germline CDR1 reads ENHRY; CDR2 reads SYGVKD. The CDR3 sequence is CATQGAGAYGYTF. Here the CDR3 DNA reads TGTGCCACCCAAGGGGCAGGGGCCTATGGCTACACCTTC.

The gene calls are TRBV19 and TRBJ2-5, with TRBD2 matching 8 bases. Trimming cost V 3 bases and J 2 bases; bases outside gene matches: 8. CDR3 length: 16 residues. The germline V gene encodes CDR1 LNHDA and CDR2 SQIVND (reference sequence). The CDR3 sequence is CASSISGLAGQETQYF. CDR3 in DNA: TGTGCCAGTAGTATCTCCGGACTAGCCGGGCAAGAGACCCAGTACTTC.

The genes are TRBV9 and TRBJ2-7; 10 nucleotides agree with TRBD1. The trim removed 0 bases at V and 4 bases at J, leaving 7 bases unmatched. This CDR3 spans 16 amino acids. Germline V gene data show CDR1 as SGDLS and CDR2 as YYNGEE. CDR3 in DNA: TGTGCCAGCAGCGTAGCGATCGGGGACAGGGGTTACGAGCAGTACTTC. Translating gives CASSVAIGDRGYEQYF.

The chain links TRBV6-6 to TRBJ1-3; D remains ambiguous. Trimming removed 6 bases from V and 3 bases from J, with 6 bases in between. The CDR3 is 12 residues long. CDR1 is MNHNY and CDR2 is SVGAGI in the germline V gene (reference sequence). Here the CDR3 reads CASRTSGNTIYF. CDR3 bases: TGTGCCAGCAGAACAAGTGGAAACACCATATATTTT.

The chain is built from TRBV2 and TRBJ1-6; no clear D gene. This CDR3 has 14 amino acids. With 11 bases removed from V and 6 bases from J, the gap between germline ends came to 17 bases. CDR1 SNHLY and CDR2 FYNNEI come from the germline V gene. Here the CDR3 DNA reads TGTGCCCGAGCACCCATCGCAACTAATTCACCCCTCCACTTT. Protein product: CARAPIATNSPLHF.

The CDR3 bases are TGTGCCAGCAGTAAGGGACTAGCGGGAGGGCCAACGCAGTTCTTC. It encodes CASSKGLAGGPTQFF. The chain recombines TRBV6-5 with TRBJ2-1; TRBD2 aligns across 16 bases. CDR3 size: 15 residues. With 5 bases clipped from V and 12 bases from J, the junction kept 7 bases outside the gene matches. Germline V lookup: CDR1 MNHEY, CDR2 SVGAGI.

CDR3 sequence reads: CASSLEAGPSYEQYF. CDR3 bases: TGTGCCAGCAGCTTAGAAGCGGGACCCTCCTACGAGCAGTACTTC. The chain links TRBV7-6 to TRBJ2-7, with 7 bases identical to TRBD2. This CDR3 region has 15 residues. Germline V gives CDR1 SGHVS, CDR2 FNYEAQ. Trimming cost V 1 base and J 0 bases; bases outside gene matches: 3.

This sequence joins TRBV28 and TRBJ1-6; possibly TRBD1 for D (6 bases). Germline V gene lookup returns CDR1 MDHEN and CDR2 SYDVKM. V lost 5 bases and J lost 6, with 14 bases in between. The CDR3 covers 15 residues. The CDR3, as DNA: TGTGCCAGCAGTCCCATACAGGGACGTAATTCACCCCTCCACTTT. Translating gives CASSPIQGRNSPLHF.

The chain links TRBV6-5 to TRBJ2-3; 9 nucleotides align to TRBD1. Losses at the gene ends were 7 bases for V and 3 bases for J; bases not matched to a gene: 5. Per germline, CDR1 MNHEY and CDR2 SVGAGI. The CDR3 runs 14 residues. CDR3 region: CASIRDRETDTQYF. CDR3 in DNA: TGTGCCAGCATCCGGGACAGGGAGACAGATACGCAGTATTTT.

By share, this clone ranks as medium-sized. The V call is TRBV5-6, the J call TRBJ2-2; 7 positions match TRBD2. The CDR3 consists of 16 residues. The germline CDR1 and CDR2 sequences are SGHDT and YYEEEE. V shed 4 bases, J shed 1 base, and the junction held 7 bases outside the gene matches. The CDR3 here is CASSRWVAGNTGELFF. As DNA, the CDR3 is TGTGCCAGCAGCCGGTGGGTAGCGGGGAACACCGGGGAGCTGTTTTTT.

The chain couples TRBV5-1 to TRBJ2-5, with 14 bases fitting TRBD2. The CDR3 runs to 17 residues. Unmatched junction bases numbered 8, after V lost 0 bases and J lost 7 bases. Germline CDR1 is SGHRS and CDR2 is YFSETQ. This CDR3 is CASSLAGTSGSQGTQYF. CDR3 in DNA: TGCGCCAGCAGCTTGGCAGGGACTAGCGGGAGCCAGGGGACCCAGTACTTC.

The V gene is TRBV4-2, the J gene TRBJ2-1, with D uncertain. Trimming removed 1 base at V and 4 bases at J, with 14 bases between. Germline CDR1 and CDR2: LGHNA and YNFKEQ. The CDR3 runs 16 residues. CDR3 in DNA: TGTGCCAGCAGCCAAGGGAGCCGGTCGGGTTACAATGAGCAGTTCTTC. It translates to CASSQGSRSGYNEQFF.

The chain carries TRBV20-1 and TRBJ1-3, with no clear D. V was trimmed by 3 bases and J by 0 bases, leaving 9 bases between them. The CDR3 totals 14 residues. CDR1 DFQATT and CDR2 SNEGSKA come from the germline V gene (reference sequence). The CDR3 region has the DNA TGCAGTGCTAGTCTGGAGAGCTCTGGAAACACCATATATTTT. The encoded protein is CSASLESSGNTIYF.

This CDR3 reads CASSPRQGRYQETQYF. DNA for the CDR3: TGTGCCAGCAGCCCCCGACAGGGGCGATACCAAGAGACCCAGTACTTC. V gene TRBV7-6 combines with J gene TRBJ2-5; TRBD1 aligns across 8 bases. V trimming: 5 bases; J trimming: 0 bases; junction bases outside the gene matches: 8. The CDR3 runs 16 residues. Germline assignment: CDR1 SGHVS and CDR2 FNYEAQ.

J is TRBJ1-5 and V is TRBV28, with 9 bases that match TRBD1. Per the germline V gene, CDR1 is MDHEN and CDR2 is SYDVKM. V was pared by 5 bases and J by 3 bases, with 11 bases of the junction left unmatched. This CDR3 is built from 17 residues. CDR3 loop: CASSLPPGQGFNQPQHF. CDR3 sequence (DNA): TGTGCCAGCAGTCTTCCCCCGGGACAGGGTTTCAATCAGCCCCAGCATTTT.

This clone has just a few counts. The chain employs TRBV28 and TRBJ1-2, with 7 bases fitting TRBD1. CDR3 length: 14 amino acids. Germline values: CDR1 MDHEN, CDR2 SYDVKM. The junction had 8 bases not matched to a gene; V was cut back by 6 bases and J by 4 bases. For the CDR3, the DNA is TGTGCCAGCAGAGAGGGGGCAGCCCTCTATGGCTACACCTTC. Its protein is CASREGAALYGYTF.

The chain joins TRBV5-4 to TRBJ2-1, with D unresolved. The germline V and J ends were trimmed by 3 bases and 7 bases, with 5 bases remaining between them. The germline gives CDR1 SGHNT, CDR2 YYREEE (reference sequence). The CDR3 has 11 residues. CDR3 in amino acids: CASSSQNEQFF. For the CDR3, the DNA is TGTGCCAGCAGCTCCCAGAATGAGCAGTTCTTC. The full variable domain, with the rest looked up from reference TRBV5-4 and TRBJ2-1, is ETGVTQSPTHLIKTRGQQVTLRCSSQSGHNTVSWYQQALGQGPQFIFQYYREEENGRGNFPPRFSGLQFPNYSSELNVNALELDDSALYLCASSSQNEQFFGPGTRLTVL.

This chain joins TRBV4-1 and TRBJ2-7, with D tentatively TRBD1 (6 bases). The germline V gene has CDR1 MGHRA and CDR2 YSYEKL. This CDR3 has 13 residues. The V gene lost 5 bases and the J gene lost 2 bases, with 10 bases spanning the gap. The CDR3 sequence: CASSIRDTYEQYF. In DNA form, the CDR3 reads TGCGCCAGCAGCATTCGGGACACCTACGAGCAGTACTTC.

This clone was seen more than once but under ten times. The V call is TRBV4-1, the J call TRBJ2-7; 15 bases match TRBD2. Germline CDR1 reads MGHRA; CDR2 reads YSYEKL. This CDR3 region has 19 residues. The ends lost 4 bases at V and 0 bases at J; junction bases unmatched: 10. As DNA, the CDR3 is TGCGCCAGCAGCCCGGCAGGACTAGCGGGAGGGCCTGGCTCCTACGAGCAGTACTTC. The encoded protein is CASSPAGLAGGPGSYEQYF.

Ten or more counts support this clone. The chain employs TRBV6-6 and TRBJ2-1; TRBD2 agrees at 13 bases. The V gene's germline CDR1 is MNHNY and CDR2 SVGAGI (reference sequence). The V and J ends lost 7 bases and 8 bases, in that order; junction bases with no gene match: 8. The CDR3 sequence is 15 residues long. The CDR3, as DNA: TGTGCCAGCAATGCACTAGCGGGAGGGAGTCATGAGCAGTTCTTC. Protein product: CASNALAGGSHEQFF.